The 14 T cell receptor beta chains in this list originate from one sample, sequenced in a study of blood T cell repertoires in COVID-19. Data came from immunoSEQ multiplex PCR; TCRdb stores just in-frame clones and leaves some out. The table includes more than 200,000 clones, around 90% detected once. Sequencing used peripheral blood. The receptors come from a man aged 65 to 85 with acute or convalescent COVID-19.

The chain combines TRBV6-5 with TRBJ1-4; D not resolved. The germline V gene encodes CDR1 MNHEY and CDR2 SVGAGI. CDR3 size: 15 residues. V gave up 0 bases and J gave up 7 bases, with 12 bases separating them. CDR3 bases: TGTGCCAGCAGTTACTCTTGGGAGATGAGTGAAAAACTGTTTTTT. Translating it yields CASSYSWEMSEKLFF.

This clone was seen a single time. The V gene is TRBV5-6, the J gene TRBJ1-5; D is ambiguous. V dropped 1 base and J dropped 0 bases, with 11 bases sitting between them. CDR3 length: 16 residues. Germline CDR1 SGHDT, CDR2 YYEEEE. CDR3 nucleotide sequence: TGTGCCAGCAGCTTGTACGCGGGAAATAGCAATCAGCCCCAGCATTTT. As protein: CASSLYAGNSNQPQHF.

The chain combines TRBV20-1 with TRBJ2-7; TRBD1 is a possible D gene (5 bases). The germline CDR1 and CDR2 sequences are DFQATT and SNEGSKA (reference sequence). This CDR3 is 11 amino acids long. The V end was cut by 7 bases, the J end by 5 bases, with 12 bases between. The CDR3 coding sequence is TGCAGTGGGGCAGGGAAAAACGAGCAGTACTTC. As protein: CSGAGKNEQYF.

The chain recombines TRBV19 with TRBJ2-1; 7 bases are shared with TRBD2. This CDR3 comprises 15 residues. J was trimmed by 1 base and V by 5 bases; bases with no gene match: 5. Looked up from germline, CDR1 is LNHDA and CDR2 is SQIVND (reference sequence). CDR3: CASSAAGVSYNEQFF. The CDR3 coding sequence is TGTGCCAGTAGTGCGGCGGGAGTGTCCTACAATGAGCAGTTCTTC.

V gene TRBV6-6 combines with J gene TRBJ2-1, with D tentatively TRBD1 (6 bases). Trimming shortened V by 4 bases and J by 8 bases, and 9 bases separated the two germline ends. The CDR3 extends over 12 amino acids. Germline values: CDR1 MNHNY, CDR2 SVGAGI (reference sequence). The CDR3 loop reads CASSLQGYEQFF. CDR3 sequence (DNA): TGTGCCAGCAGTTTACAGGGCTATGAGCAGTTCTTC.

The rearrangement links TRBV27 to TRBJ1-2; D might be TRBD1 (6 bases). Germline V gene sequence: CDR1 MNHEY, CDR2 SMNVEV (reference sequence). Between the trimmed V and J ends, which lost 4 bases and 2 bases, there was a span of 8 bases. The CDR3 has 13 residues. The CDR3: CASSSGQNYGYTF. In DNA form, the CDR3 reads TGTGCCAGCAGTTCCGGACAGAACTATGGCTACACCTTC.

In DNA form, the CDR3 reads TGTGCCAGCAGCAAAGGCCGGGACAGACGAAACATTCAGTACTTC. It is translated as CASSKGRDRRNIQYF. The chain has TRBV21-1 and TRBJ2-4; TRBD1 is the table's D call, not checked against the DNA. TRBV21-1 is a listed pseudogene. The CDR3 totals 15 residues.

The chain carries TRBV7-2 and TRBJ2-2; 7 bases fit TRBD1. CDR3 length equals 15 residues. V dropped 8 bases and J dropped 0; count of bases not matched to a gene: 6. Germline V gene sequence: CDR1 SGHTA, CDR2 FQGNSA. The CDR3 protein is CASFRDSANTGELFF. CDR3 in DNA: TGTGCCAGCTTCAGGGACAGCGCGAACACCGGGGAGCTGTTTTTT.

The rearrangement uses TRBV18 and TRBJ2-5, with D tentatively TRBD2 (5 bases). This CDR3 spans 14 amino acids. The V gene's germline CDR1 is KGHSH and CDR2 LQKENI. Between the trimmed V and J ends, which lost 3 bases and 3 bases, there was a span of 11 bases. CDR3 coding DNA: TGTGCCAGCTCACCCTCGAGGGTAGAAGAGACCCAGTACTTC. It yields the protein CASSPSRVEETQYF.

The genes are TRBV3-1 (or the pseudogene TRBV3-2) and TRBJ2-2; D may be TRBD1 (6 bases). CDR3 length equals 14 residues. V gave up 3 bases and J gave up 6 bases, with 11 bases separating them. Germline CDR1 and CDR2: LGHDT and YNNKEL (reference sequence). CDR3 loop: CASSQGQGSGELFF. The CDR3 coding sequence is TGTGCCAGCAGCCAGGGGCAGGGGTCCGGGGAGCTGTTTTTT.

This chain connects TRBV11-1 to TRBJ2-3; D may be TRBD2 (6 bases). The CDR3 loop spans 16 amino acids. The V and J ends lost 1 base and 1 base respectively, with 12 bases between them. Germline lookup yields CDR1 SGHAT and CDR2 FQDESV (reference sequence). In DNA, the CDR3 is TGTGCCAGCAGCTTAGGGGGGGATCCACGCACAGATACGCAGTATTTT. Encoded protein: CASSLGGDPRTDTQYF.

This sequence joins TRBV7-8 and TRBJ2-5; D unresolved. The CDR3 extends over 15 amino acids. Germline V lookup: CDR1 SGHVS, CDR2 FQNEAQ. V lost 0 bases and J 0 bases, leaving 8 bases between the germline ends. The CDR3 spells CASSLAAGYQETQYF. CDR3 in DNA: TGTGCCAGCAGCTTAGCGGCCGGGTACCAAGAGACCCAGTACTTC.

The chain carries TRBV2 and TRBJ1-6; D gene unclear. V lost 3 bases and J lost 15, with 27 bases in between. This CDR3 has 17 amino acids. Germline CDR1 reads SNHLY; CDR2 reads FYNNEI. CDR3 in DNA: TGTGCCAGCAGTGATCAGCCGATCGTCCAGGCCGGGCGGGGCCTCCACTTT. Translating it yields CASSDQPIVQAGRGLHF.

The chain joins TRBV2 to TRBJ2-5; 9 nucleotides align to TRBD2. Germline V gene data show CDR1 as SNHLY and CDR2 as FYNNEI. This CDR3 has 19 amino acids. The V segment lost 1 base and the J segment 5 bases; nucleotides outside the gene matches: 17. The CDR3 sequence is CASSEEAGASGTRRETQYF. The CDR3, as DNA: TGTGCCAGCAGTGAAGAAGCGGGAGCTAGCGGGACCCGGCGGGAGACCCAGTACTTC.